Below, one TCR beta chain is given with its context. What it binds is unknown. These data come from a study of CD4 T cells in relation to SARS-CoV-2 and coronaviruses. Study-wide context: ViraFEST: approximately nine-day antigen culture of PBMCs, then TCR beta CDR3 sequencing. Findings and limits, study-wide: Crossreactivity was assessed only for spike protein, not other viral proteins.

Here immunoSEQ multiplex PCR was the method, and the copy in TCRdb shows in-frame clones only, minus some. This repertoire shows 20,000 to 25,000 clones, 74% found once; its top ten account for roughly 12%. V lost 4 bases and J 7 bases, leaving 14 bases between the germline ends. The CDR3 is 13 amino acids. Germline V gene data show CDR1 as SGHDT and CDR2 as YYEEEE. Before the COVID-19 pandemic, during about 2011-2019, CD4+ T cells were taken from unexposed donors. The cells were cultured for roughly 11 days before CD4+ T cells were isolated. Cultures received half-medium IL-2 refreshes on days 3 and 7.

V gene TRBV5-6 combines with J gene TRBJ1-2; D call uncertain. Sequencing used CD4+ T cells from PBMCs, cultured in vitro. The clonotype originates from a human donor in good health. As DNA, the CDR3 is TGTGCCAGCAGCGTGGGAACTATTCGTGGCTACACCTTC. Translation: CASSVGTIRGYTF. The variable domain in full, completed from reference TRBV5-6 and TRBJ1-2, reads DAGVTQSPTHLIKTRGQQVTLRCSPKSGHDTVSWYQQALGQGPQFIFQYYEEEERQRGNFPDRFSGHQFPNYSSELNVNALLLGDSALYLCASSVGTIRGYTFGSGTRLTVV.